This T cell receptor beta chain was identified during a study of T cells expressing NK-cell markers. Study-level information: It was from sorted CD3+CD56+NKG2C+, CD3+CD56+NKG2C- and CD3+CD56-NKG2C+ T cells that TCR beta repertoires came.

The TCR beta cDNA came from 5'RACE template switching with UMIs. TCRdb re-called the 5' RACE reads and shows each CDR3 protein once, DNA omitted. The table for this sample gives 500,000 or so distinct CDR3 sequences. There are 14 residues in the CDR3. Germline V lookup: CDR1 GTSNPN, CDR2 SVGIG (reference sequence). The sequence was obtained from a man aged 18 to 29 in good health. This chain connects TRBV30 to TRBJ2-1; no DNA is available, so the TRBD1 call from TCRdb remains unchecked. Sequencing was performed on blood T cells: a sorted CD56 or NKG2C T cell subset, CD4+ or CD8+ T cells, or bulk PBMC T cells (not recorded which). The CDR3 loop is CAWSGGQGFNEQFF.